The 21 T cell receptor beta chains given below trace back to one sample, sequenced in a study of cytomegalovirus exposure and HLA in healthy donors. With 60 Vbeta and 13 Jbeta primers, the PCR was carried out. Using immunoSEQ multiplex PCR, the repertoire was profiled, and TCRdb retains in-frame clones only, with some absent. The sample gives about 100,000 clones, 75% to 90% of which show up once; 3% to 5% is in the top ten. Sequenced: PBMCs. These TCRs come from a man aged 25 to 40 in good health and CMV-seronegative.

V and J are TRBV28 and TRBJ2-1, with 7 nucleotides matching TRBD2. Germline V gene data show CDR1 as MDHEN and CDR2 as SYDVKM. The CDR3 is made up of 15 amino acids. V shed 6 bases, J shed 7 bases, and the junction held 12 bases outside the gene matches. CDR3 protein: CASRGRAPSGNEQFF. CDR3 DNA sequence: TGTGCCAGCAGGGGGAGGGCTCCTTCGGGAAATGAGCAGTTCTTC.

The V gene is TRBV19, the J gene TRBJ2-1, with TRBD2 identical over 10 bases. Unmatched junction bases numbered 5, after V lost 5 bases and J lost 4 bases. The CDR3 has 15 residues. Germline V gene lookup returns CDR1 LNHDA and CDR2 SQIVND (reference sequence). The DNA of the CDR3 is TGTGCCAGTAGTCCACTAGCGGGGAGTTACAATGAGCAGTTCTTC. It specifies CASSPLAGSYNEQFF.

This chain connects TRBV7-2 to TRBJ1-1, with D possibly matching TRBD1 (6 bases). V dropped 6 bases and J dropped 1 base, with 12 bases sitting between them. Germline CDR1 is SGHTA and CDR2 is FQGNSA. CDR3 size: 14 residues. For the CDR3, the DNA is TGTGCCAGCAGGACGGGACAACGGAACACTGAAGCTTTCTTT. Its protein product is CASRTGQRNTEAFF.

The gene calls are TRBV18 and TRBJ2-2, with 13 positions matching TRBD2. In germline, CDR1 is KGHSH, CDR2 LQKENI. The CDR3 covers 19 residues. V was pared by 5 bases and J by 1 base, with 10 bases of the junction left unmatched. The CDR3, as DNA: TGTGCCAGCTCATCAGGAACTAGCGGGAGGGATAAGAACACCGGGGAGCTGTTTTTT. Amino acids: CASSSGTSGRDKNTGELFF.

The chain is built from TRBV20-1 and TRBJ2-3, with D possibly matching TRBD1 (5 bases). Trimming pared 4 bases from V and 6 bases from J, leaving 8 bases between. Looked up from germline, CDR1 is DFQATT and CDR2 is SNEGSKA (reference sequence). The CDR3 extends over 11 amino acids. In DNA form, the CDR3 reads TGCAGTGCTATGGGGCCCGATACGCAGTATTTT. As protein: CSAMGPDTQYF.

This clone has a handful of counts. The J gene is TRBJ2-1, the V gene TRBV20-1; D is perhaps TRBD1 (5 bases). Trimming removed 6 bases at V and 10 bases at J, with 10 bases between. Germline assignment: CDR1 DFQATT and CDR2 SNEGSKA (reference sequence). The CDR3 has 10 amino acids. The CDR3 DNA reads as TGCAGTGCAGGGGTGGGCGAGCAGTTCTTC. This translates into CSAGVGEQFF.

This sequence joins TRBV6-5 and TRBJ1-5; D is perhaps TRBD1 (6 bases). Deletions cut 6 bases from V and 4 bases from J, with 10 bases between. Per the germline V gene, CDR1 is MNHEY and CDR2 is SVGAGI. This CDR3 has 13 amino acids. CDR3 region: CASSRTENQPQHF. Written as DNA, the CDR3 is TGTGCCAGCAGCAGGACAGAAAATCAGCCCCAGCATTTT.

The chain recombines TRBV11-2 with TRBJ2-1; TRBD1 matches at 7 bases. Germline V CDR1 and CDR2: SGHAT, FQNNGV. V gave up 5 bases and J gave up 3 bases; unmatched junction bases: 7. The CDR3 has 15 amino acids. In nucleotides, the CDR3 is TGTGCCAGCAGCCACCGGGACAGACTCTACAATGAGCAGTTCTTC. Translating gives CASSHRDRLYNEQFF.

This rearrangement joins TRBV5-1 to TRBJ2-7, with 7 bases fitting TRBD2. The CDR3 length is 15 residues. V trimming: 6 bases; J trimming: 4 bases; junction bases outside the gene matches: 13. Germline CDR1 and CDR2: SGHRS and YFSETQ. The CDR3: CASTSPRGDEYEQYF. Written as DNA, the CDR3 is TGCGCCAGCACCTCCCCCCGGGGGGATGAGTACGAGCAGTACTTC.

This chain uses TRBV30 with TRBJ2-2; TRBD1 matches 9 bases. J was trimmed by 4 bases and V by 3 bases; bases with no gene match: 9. Per the germline V gene, CDR1 is GTSNPN and CDR2 is SVGIG (reference sequence). There are 16 residues in the CDR3. CDR3 sequence reads: CAWRVHGTGSTGELFF. CDR3 nucleotide sequence: TGTGCCTGGAGAGTGCATGGGACAGGGAGCACCGGGGAGCTGTTTTTT.

This clone came up a few times. The V call is TRBV5-5, the J call TRBJ1-5; no clear D. With 2 bases removed from V and 3 bases from J, the gap between germline ends came to 21 bases. The CDR3 has 18 amino acids. In germline, CDR1 is SGHKS, CDR2 YYEKEE (reference sequence). The CDR3 spells CASSFTNSYSKNNQPQHF. In DNA, the CDR3 is TGTGCCAGCAGCTTTACCAACAGCTACTCTAAAAACAATCAGCCCCAGCATTTT. Full variable domain (remainder filled in from reference TRBV5-5 and TRBJ1-5): DAGVTQSPTHLIKTRGQQVTLRCSPISGHKSVSWYQQVLGQGPQFIFQYYEKEERGRGNFPDRFSARQFPNYSSELNVNALLLGDSALYLCASSFTNSYSKNNQPQHFGDGTRLSIL.

The V gene is TRBV7-9, the J gene TRBJ1-5, with 7 bases that match TRBD1. Germline V lookup: CDR1 SEHNR, CDR2 FQNEAQ (reference sequence). Trimming at V came to 0 bases and at J to 2 bases, leaving 4 bases not matched to a gene. The CDR3 totals 16 residues. CDR3 DNA: TGTGCCAGCAGCTTAGCGCTCGGGACAGGCAATCAGCCCCAGCATTTT. Its translation: CASSLALGTGNQPQHF.

This chain joins TRBV19 and TRBJ2-6; no clear D gene. Germline assignment: CDR1 LNHDA and CDR2 SQIVND (reference sequence). The CDR3 sequence is 13 residues long. V dropped 6 bases and J dropped 1 base, with 4 bases sitting between them. The CDR3 DNA sequence: TGTGCCAGTAGGCGTTCTGGGGCCAACGTCCTGACTTTC. Protein product: CASRRSGANVLTF.

This rearrangement joins TRBV10-3 to TRBJ2-4; D possibly corresponds to TRBD2 (6 bases). Germline-derived CDR1 and CDR2 are ENHRY and SYGVKD. The CDR3 runs 12 residues. Deletions cut 0 bases from V and 11 bases from J, with 8 bases between. CDR3 sequence (DNA): TGTGCCATCAGTGAGTCGGGGGAGGTTCAGTACTTC. It yields the protein CAISESGEVQYF.

This clone has a single count. The V gene is TRBV28, the J gene TRBJ2-5; 9 bases align to TRBD2. V trimming: 2 bases; J trimming: 0 bases; junction bases outside the gene matches: 4. CDR1 and CDR2 (germline): MDHEN, SYDVKM. The CDR3 contains 16 residues. This CDR3 reads CASSLDVAGDQETQYF. DNA of the CDR3: TGTGCCAGCAGTTTAGACGTAGCGGGGGACCAAGAGACCCAGTACTTC. The full variable domain, with the rest looked up from reference TRBV28 and TRBJ2-5, is DVKVTQSSRYLVKRTGEKVFLECVQDMDHENMFWYRQDPGLGLRLIYFSYDVKMKEKGDIPEGYSVSREKKERFSLILESASTNQTSMYLCASSLDVAGDQETQYFGPGTRLLVL.

The rearrangement uses TRBV28 and TRBJ2-5; TRBD1 agrees at 9 bases. The germline CDR1 and CDR2 sequences are MDHEN and SYDVKM. The CDR3 runs to 14 residues. The V and J ends lost 8 bases and 4 bases, in that order; junction bases with no gene match: 8. CDR3 sequence reads: CASGGTGRVETQYF. The CDR3 bases are TGTGCCAGCGGGGGGACAGGGAGAGTAGAGACCCAGTACTTC.

The chain couples TRBV4-2 to TRBJ1-4; 8 bases align to TRBD1. This CDR3 comprises 19 residues. V gave up 0 bases and J gave up 3 bases; unmatched junction bases: 12. Germline-derived CDR1 and CDR2 are LGHNA and YNFKEQ. The DNA of the CDR3 is TGTGCCAGCAGCCAAGAGGAAACGGGACAGGAGGGATCTAATGAAAAACTGTTTTTT. Its protein product is CASSQEETGQEGSNEKLFF.

A single count supports this clone. V and J are TRBV7-9 and TRBJ2-7; 11 nucleotides match TRBD1. Germline CDR1 reads SEHNR; CDR2 reads FQNEAQ (reference sequence). V lost 5 bases and J lost 3; bases outside the gene matches: 3. The length of the CDR3 is 14 residues. The CDR3 loop reads CASSAGTGGYEQYF. CDR3 DNA sequence: TGTGCCAGCAGCGCCGGGACAGGGGGCTACGAGCAGTACTTC.

The chain is built from TRBV4-2 and TRBJ1-6, with 10 positions matching TRBD1. V lost 4 bases, J lost 9 bases, and 6 bases stayed unmatched. The CDR3 totals 15 residues. Per germline, CDR1 LGHNA and CDR2 YNFKEQ. CDR3 amino acids: CASSPGQGEGSPLHF. CDR3 nucleotide sequence: TGTGCCAGCAGCCCTGGACAGGGGGAGGGTTCACCCCTCCACTTT.

The J gene is TRBJ1-2, the V gene TRBV18; no firm D call. V lost 4 bases and J 7 bases, leaving 7 bases between the germline ends. CDR1 is KGHSH and CDR2 is LQKENI in the germline V gene. The CDR3 is made up of 11 amino acids. The CDR3 loop reads CASSRGGGYTF. The CDR3, as DNA: TGTGCCAGCTCACGGGGAGGTGGCTACACCTTC.

The chain has TRBV5-1 and TRBJ1-6; possible D gene TRBD1, 5 bases. This CDR3 region has 14 residues. Deletions cut 0 bases from V and 7 bases from J, with 8 bases between. Germline V lookup: CDR1 SGHRS, CDR2 YFSETQ. This chain's CDR3 is CASSLETANSPLHF. CDR3 sequence (DNA): TGCGCCAGCAGCTTGGAGACAGCCAATTCACCCCTCCACTTT. The whole variable domain, filled in from reference TRBV5-1 and TRBJ1-6, reads KAGVTQTPRYLIKTRGQQVTLSCSPISGHRSVSWYQQTPGQGLQFLFEYFSETQRNKGNFPGRFSGRQFSNSRSEMNVSTLELGDSALYLCASSLETANSPLHFGNGTRLTVT.